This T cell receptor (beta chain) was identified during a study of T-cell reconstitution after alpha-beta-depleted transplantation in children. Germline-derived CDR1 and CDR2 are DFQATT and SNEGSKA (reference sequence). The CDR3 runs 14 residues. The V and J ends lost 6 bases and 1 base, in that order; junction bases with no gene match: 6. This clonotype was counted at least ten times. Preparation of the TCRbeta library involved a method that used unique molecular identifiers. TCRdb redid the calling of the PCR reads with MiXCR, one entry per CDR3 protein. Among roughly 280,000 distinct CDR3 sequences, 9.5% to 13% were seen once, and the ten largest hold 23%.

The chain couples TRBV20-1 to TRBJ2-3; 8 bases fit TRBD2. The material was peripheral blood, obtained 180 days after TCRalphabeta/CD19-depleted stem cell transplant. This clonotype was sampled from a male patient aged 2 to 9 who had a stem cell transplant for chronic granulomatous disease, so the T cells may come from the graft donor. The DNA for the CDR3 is TGCAGTGCAACCGGGACTAGTGGCACAGATACGCAGTATTTT. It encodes CSATGTSGTDTQYF.